The rows below give T cell receptor beta chains drawn from one sample of a study of blood T cell repertoires in COVID-19. Sequenced by immunoSEQ multiplex PCR; TCRdb stores in-frame clones only, minus some. The table lists about 310,000 clones, roughly 91% of them singletons. Sequenced: PBMCs or T cells enriched from blood (not recorded which). Source of these receptors: a woman in her 30s who had recovered from COVID-19. Each CDR3 is given with its conserved first and last residue. D genes are given only for firm matches. Not all rows give a size; the values are once, few, many and, for expanded clones, a class.

abundance: -
len: 13
j_gene: TRBJ1-1
d_gene: -
v_gene: TRBV9
CDR3nt: TGTGCCAGCAGCGCGCCTGAGGGAACTGAAGCTTTCTTT
CDR3aa: CASSAPEGTEAFF

abundance: -
len: 15
j_gene: TRBJ2-7
d_gene: -
v_gene: TRBV12-1
CDR3nt: TGTGCCAGCAGCCCCTTGGACAGTGACACCCACGAGCAGTACTTC
CDR3aa: CASSPLDSDTHEQYF

abundance: -
len: 14
j_gene: TRBJ1-6
d_gene: -
v_gene: TRBV24-1
CDR3nt: TGTGCCACCAGTGAGGCCAGACTAAATTCACCCCTCCACTTT
CDR3aa: CATSEARLNSPLHF

abundance: -
len: 11
j_gene: TRBJ1-1
d_gene: -
v_gene: TRBV18
CDR3nt: TGTGCCAGCTCCCTTGACACTGAAGCTTTCTTT
CDR3aa: CASSLDTEAFF

abundance: -
len: 15
j_gene: TRBJ1-2
d_gene: -
v_gene: TRBV27
CDR3nt: TGTGCCAGCAGCGGTGGCGGGGAGGGCCCCTATGGCTACACCTTC
CDR3aa: CASSGGGEGPYGYTF

abundance: -
len: 16
j_gene: TRBJ2-1
d_gene: -
v_gene: TRBV7-2
CDR3nt: TGTGCCAGCAGCTTAGCGGGAGCGTCCTCCTACAATGAGCAGTTCTTC
CDR3aa: CASSLAGASSYNEQFF

abundance: -
len: 14
j_gene: TRBJ1-1
d_gene: -
v_gene: TRBV5-4
CDR3nt: TGTGCCAGCAGCCCCGGGGGTCCGAACACTGAAGCTTTCTTT
CDR3aa: CASSPGGPNTEAFF

abundance: -
len: 11
j_gene: TRBJ2-5
d_gene: -
v_gene: TRBV20-1
CDR3nt: TGCAGTGCTGGCGAGCGTGAGACCCAGTACTTC
CDR3aa: CSAGERETQYF

abundance: -
len: 20
j_gene: TRBJ2-7
d_gene: -
v_gene: TRBV3-1/TRBV3-2
CDR3nt: TGTGCCAGCAGCCGCTTCTTTCCTTACAGGTCCACGCATTCTTCCTACGAGCAGTACTTC
CDR3aa: CASSRFFPYRSTHSSYEQYF

abundance: -
len: 15
j_gene: TRBJ2-1
d_gene: -
v_gene: TRBV11-2
CDR3nt: TGTGCCAGCAGCTTCAATCTGAGAGGGAACAATGAGCAGTTCTTC
CDR3aa: CASSFNLRGNNEQFF

abundance: few
len: 17
j_gene: TRBJ2-1
d_gene: TRBD2
v_gene: TRBV5-1
CDR3nt: TGCGCCAGCAGCTTGGGGCTAGCGGGAGGGCCGGGCGATGAGCAGTTCTTC
CDR3aa: CASSLGLAGGPGDEQFF

abundance: -
len: 14
j_gene: TRBJ1-2
d_gene: -
v_gene: TRBV5-1
CDR3nt: TGCGCCAGCAGCTTGGACGCTCTAAACTATGGCTACACCTTC
CDR3aa: CASSLDALNYGYTF

abundance: -
len: 13
j_gene: TRBJ1-5
d_gene: TRBD1
v_gene: TRBV19
CDR3nt: TGTGCCAGTAGCGGGACAGGTGCTCAGCCCCAGCATTTT
CDR3aa: CASSGTGAQPQHF

abundance: -
len: 14
j_gene: TRBJ2-7
d_gene: -
v_gene: TRBV19
CDR3nt: TGTGCCAGTAGGTCGACGGGGAATACCTACGAGCAGTACTTC
CDR3aa: CASRSTGNTYEQYF

abundance: -
len: 16
j_gene: TRBJ1-3
d_gene: TRBD1
v_gene: TRBV15
CDR3nt: TGTGCCACCAGCAGAACCACGGGGACAGGGGGAAACACCATATATTTT
CDR3aa: CATSRTTGTGGNTIYF

abundance: -
len: 15
j_gene: TRBJ1-2
d_gene: TRBD1
v_gene: TRBV6-1
CDR3nt: TGTGCCAGCAGTGAACAGGGGGTGTCCAACTATGGCTACACCTTC
CDR3aa: CASSEQGVSNYGYTF

abundance: -
len: 14
j_gene: TRBJ2-5
d_gene: -
v_gene: TRBV18
CDR3nt: TGTGCCAGCTCACCCCCCCGGTACCAAGAGACCCAGTACTTC
CDR3aa: CASSPPRYQETQYF

abundance: -
len: 13
j_gene: TRBJ1-2
d_gene: TRBD1
v_gene: TRBV5-7
CDR3nt: TGTGCCAGCAAAAGGACAGGGGGTATTGGCTACACCTTC
CDR3aa: CASKRTGGIGYTF

abundance: -
len: 15
j_gene: TRBJ2-1
d_gene: -
v_gene: TRBV4-1
CDR3nt: TGCGCCAGCAGCCATATGATCAGGTCCGGGGGTGAGCAGTTCTTC
CDR3aa: CASSHMIRSGGEQFF

abundance: -
len: 17
j_gene: TRBJ1-2
d_gene: -
v_gene: TRBV18
CDR3nt: TGTGCCAGCTCACCACCCCCACGACAGGTCGGAGGCTATGGCTACACCTTC
CDR3aa: CASSPPPRQVGGYGYTF

abundance: -
len: 15
j_gene: TRBJ2-7
d_gene: -
v_gene: TRBV5-1
CDR3nt: TGCGCCAGCAGCTTGTTCCCCGCTCCTAAATACGAGCAGTACTTC
CDR3aa: CASSLFPAPKYEQYF

abundance: -
len: 13
j_gene: TRBJ2-7
d_gene: -
v_gene: TRBV3-1/TRBV3-2
CDR3nt: TGTGCCAGCAGCCAAGTTAGTATGTACGAGCAGTACTTC
CDR3aa: CASSQVSMYEQYF

abundance: -
len: 14
j_gene: TRBJ1-1
d_gene: -
v_gene: TRBV25-1
CDR3nt: TGTGCCAGCAGTGACTCTCCCGCCCGACACGAAGCTTTCTTT
CDR3aa: CASSDSPARHEAFF